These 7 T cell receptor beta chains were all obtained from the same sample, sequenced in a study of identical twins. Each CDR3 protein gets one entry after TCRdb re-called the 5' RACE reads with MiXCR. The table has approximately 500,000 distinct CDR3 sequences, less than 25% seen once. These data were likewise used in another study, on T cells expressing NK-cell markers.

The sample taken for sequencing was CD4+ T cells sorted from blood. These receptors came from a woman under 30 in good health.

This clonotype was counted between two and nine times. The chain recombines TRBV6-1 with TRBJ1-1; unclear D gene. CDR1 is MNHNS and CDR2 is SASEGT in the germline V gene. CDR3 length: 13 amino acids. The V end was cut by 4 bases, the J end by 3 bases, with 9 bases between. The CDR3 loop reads CASSVGSDTEAFF. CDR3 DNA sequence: TGTGCCAGCAGTGTGGGATCGGACACTGAAGCTTTCTTT.

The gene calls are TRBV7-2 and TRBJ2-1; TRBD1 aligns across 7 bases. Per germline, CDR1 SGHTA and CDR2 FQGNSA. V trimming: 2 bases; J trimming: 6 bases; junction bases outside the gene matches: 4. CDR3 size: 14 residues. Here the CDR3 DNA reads TGTGCCAGCAGCTTACCTGACAGGGTCAATGAGCAGTTCTTC. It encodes CASSLPDRVNEQFF.

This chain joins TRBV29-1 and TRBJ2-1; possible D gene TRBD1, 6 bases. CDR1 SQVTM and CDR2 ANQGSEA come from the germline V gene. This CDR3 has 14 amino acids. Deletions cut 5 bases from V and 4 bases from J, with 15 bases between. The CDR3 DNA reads TGCAGCGTTTGTCGGACAGTCCCGTACAATGAGCAGTTCTTC. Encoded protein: CSVCRTVPYNEQFF.

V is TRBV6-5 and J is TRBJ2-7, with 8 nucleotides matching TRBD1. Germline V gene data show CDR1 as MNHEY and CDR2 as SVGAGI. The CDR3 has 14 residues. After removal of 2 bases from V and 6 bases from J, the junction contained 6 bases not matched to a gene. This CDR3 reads CASSYGPGGPEQYF. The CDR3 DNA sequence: TGTGCCAGCAGTTACGGGCCAGGGGGCCCCGAGCAGTACTTC.

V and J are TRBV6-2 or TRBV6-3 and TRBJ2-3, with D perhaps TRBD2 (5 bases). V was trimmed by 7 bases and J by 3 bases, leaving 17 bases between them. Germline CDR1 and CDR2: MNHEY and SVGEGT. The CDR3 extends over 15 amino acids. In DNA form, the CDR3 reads TGTGCCAGCATACAACCCCAATCGGGAACAGATACGCAGTATTTT. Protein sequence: CASIQPQSGTDTQYF.

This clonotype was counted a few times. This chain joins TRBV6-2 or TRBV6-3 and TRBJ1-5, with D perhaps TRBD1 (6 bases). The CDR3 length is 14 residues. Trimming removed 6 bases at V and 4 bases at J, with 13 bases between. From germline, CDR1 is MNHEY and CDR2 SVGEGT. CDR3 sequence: CASSLRDINQPQHF. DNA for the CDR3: TGTGCCAGCAGCCTCCGGGACATAAATCAGCCCCAGCATTTT.

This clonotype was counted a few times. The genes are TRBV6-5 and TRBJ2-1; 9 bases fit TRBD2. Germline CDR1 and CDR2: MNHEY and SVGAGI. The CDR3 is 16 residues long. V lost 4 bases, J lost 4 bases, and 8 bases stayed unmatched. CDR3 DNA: TGTGCCAGCAGTTCGACACTAGCGGGTGGGTACAATGAGCAGTTCTTC. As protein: CASSSTLAGGYNEQFF.